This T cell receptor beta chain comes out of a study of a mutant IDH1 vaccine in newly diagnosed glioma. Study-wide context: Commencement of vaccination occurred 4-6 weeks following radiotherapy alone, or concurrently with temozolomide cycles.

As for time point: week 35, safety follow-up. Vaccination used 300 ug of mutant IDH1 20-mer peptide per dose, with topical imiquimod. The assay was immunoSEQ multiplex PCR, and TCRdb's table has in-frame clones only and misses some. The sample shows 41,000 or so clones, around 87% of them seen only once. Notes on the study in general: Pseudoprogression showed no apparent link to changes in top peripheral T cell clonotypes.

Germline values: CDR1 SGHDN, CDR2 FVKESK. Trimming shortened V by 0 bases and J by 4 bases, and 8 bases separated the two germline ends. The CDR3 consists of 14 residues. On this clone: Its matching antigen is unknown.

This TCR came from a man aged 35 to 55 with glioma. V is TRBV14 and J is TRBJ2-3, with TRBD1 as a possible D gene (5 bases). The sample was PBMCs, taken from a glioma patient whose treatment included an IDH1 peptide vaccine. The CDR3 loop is CASSQDWGSDTQYF. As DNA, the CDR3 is TGTGCCAGCAGCCAAGACTGGGGCTCAGATACGCAGTATTTT.